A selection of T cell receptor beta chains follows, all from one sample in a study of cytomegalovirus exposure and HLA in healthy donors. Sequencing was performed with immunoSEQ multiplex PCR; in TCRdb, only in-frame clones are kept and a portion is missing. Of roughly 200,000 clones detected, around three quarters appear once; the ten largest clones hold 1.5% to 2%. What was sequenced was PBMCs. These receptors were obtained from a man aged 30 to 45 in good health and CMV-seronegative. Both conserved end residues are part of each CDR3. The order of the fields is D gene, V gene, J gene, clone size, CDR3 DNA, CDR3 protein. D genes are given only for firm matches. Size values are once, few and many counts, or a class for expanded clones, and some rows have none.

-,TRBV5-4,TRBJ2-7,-,TGTGCCAGCAGCCCCACAGGGGGGGCCTACGAGCAGTACTTC,CASSPTGGAYEQYF
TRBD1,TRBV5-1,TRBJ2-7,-,TGCGCCAGCAGCTTGGCAGGGGGCGACGAGCAGTACTTC,CASSLAGGDEQYF
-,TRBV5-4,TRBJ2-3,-,TGTGCCAGCAGCTTGCGTGACTCAGATACGCAGTATTTT,CASSLRDSDTQYF
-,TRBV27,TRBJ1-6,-,TGTGCCAGCACGTACTCACAGCCCGGGGTCCCTTATTCACCCCTCCACTTT,CASTYSQPGVPYSPLHF
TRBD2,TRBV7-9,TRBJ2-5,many,TGTGCCAGCAGCTTTTCTAGCGGGATGGAGACCCAGTACTTC,CASSFSSGMETQYF
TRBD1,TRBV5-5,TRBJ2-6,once,TGTGCCAGCAGCGGACAGGGTTCTGGGGCCAACGTCCTGACTTTC,CASSGQGSGANVLTF
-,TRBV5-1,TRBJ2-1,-,TGCGCCAGCCAAGAGGGAGCCCGATCAAATGAGCAGTTCTTC,CASQEGARSNEQFF
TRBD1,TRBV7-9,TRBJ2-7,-,TGTGCCAGCAGCCTAGGACAGGGCAGCAACGAGCAGTACTTC,CASSLGQGSNEQYF
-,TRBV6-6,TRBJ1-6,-,TGTGCCAGCAGTCAAGGGAGCTCCTATAATTCACCCCTCCACTTT,CASSQGSSYNSPLHF
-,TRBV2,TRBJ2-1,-,TGTGCCAGCAGTGCTACTTTAGCGGCCTTTCGGGTTGAGCAGTTCTTC,CASSATLAAFRVEQFF
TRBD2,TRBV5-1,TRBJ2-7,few,TGCGCCAGCAGCAATAGCGGGAACAATTTCTACGAGCAGTACTTC,CASSNSGNNFYEQYF
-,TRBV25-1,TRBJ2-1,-,TGTGCCAGCATACGAGACACCCACTTGTTCTTC,CASIRDTHLFF
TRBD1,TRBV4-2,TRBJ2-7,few,TGTGCCAGCAGCCATCCGGGGACAGGGCCCCACGAGCAGTACTTC,CASSHPGTGPHEQYF
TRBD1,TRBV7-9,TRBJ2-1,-,TGTGCCAGCAGCCCCCATCCCGGGACAGCCTTTGGTGAGCAGTTCTTC,CASSPHPGTAFGEQFF
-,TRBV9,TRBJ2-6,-,TGTGCCAGCAGCGTAGCAGGATCTGGGGCCAACGTCCTGACTTTC,CASSVAGSGANVLTF
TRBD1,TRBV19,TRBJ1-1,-,TGTGCCAGTAGTATGGGGACAGGGGGAACTGAAGCTTTCTTT,CASSMGTGGTEAFF
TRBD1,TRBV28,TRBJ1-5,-,TGTGCCAGCAGACCGGACAGGGCGGGACAGCCCCAGCATTTT,CASRPDRAGQPQHF
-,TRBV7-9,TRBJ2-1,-,TGTGCCAGCAGCGAGACTAGTCGGCCACACAATGAGCAGTTCTTC,CASSETSRPHNEQFF
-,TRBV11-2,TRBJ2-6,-,TGTGCCAGCAGCCGGACAGACCCCTCTGGGGCCAACGTCCTGACTTTC,CASSRTDPSGANVLTF
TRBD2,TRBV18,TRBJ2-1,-,TGTGCCAGCTCACCATTTCGGGAGGTATACAATGAGCAGTTCTTC,CASSPFREVYNEQFF
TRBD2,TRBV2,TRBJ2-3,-,TGTGCCAGCAGTTCCGGGACTAGCGGGAGGCCCCTCACAGATACGCAGTATTTT,CASSSGTSGRPLTDTQYF
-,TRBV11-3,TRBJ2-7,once,TGTGCCAGCAGCTTAGAGGACAGAGCCGAGCAGTACTTC,CASSLEDRAEQYF
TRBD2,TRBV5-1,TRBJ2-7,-,TGCGCCAGCAGCTTGTGGGGCCTAGCGGGGCACTACGAGCAGTACTTC,CASSLWGLAGHYEQYF
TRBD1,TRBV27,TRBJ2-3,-,TGTGCCAGCACCCAGACAGGGCTGGGCACAGATACGCAGTATTTT,CASTQTGLGTDTQYF
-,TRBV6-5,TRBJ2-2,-,TGTGCCAGCAGTTACCAGGGTCTCGGGGAGCTGTTTTTT,CASSYQGLGELFF
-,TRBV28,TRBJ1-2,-,TGTGCCAGCAGTTTAAGTGCGCGGGTTGGCTACACCTTC,CASSLSARVGYTF
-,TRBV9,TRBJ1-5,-,TGTGCCAGCAGCGTAGGCGGGGGCCGAGATCAGCCCCAGCATTTT,CASSVGGGRDQPQHF
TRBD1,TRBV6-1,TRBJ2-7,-,TGTGCCAGCAGTGATGGTCAGGGGGCGTACGAGCAGTACTTC,CASSDGQGAYEQYF
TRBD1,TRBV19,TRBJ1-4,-,TGTGCCAGTAGTTCCGGGACAGGGGATGGAAATGAAAAACTGTTTTTT,CASSSGTGDGNEKLFF
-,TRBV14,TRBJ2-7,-,TGTGCCAGCAGCCAAGGTTTTGGCCAGGGGATCCACGAGCAGTACTTC,CASSQGFGQGIHEQYF
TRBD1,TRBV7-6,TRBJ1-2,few,TGTGCCAGCAGCTTAGAACAGGGGGTAGATGGCTACACCTTC,CASSLEQGVDGYTF
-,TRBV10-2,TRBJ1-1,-,TGCGCCAGCACCAGGGGTCCTGAAGCTTTCTTT,CASTRGPEAFF
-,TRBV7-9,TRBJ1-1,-,TGTGCCAGCAGCTTAGCGGGGGCGGGGGGCTCAACTGAAGCTTTCTTT,CASSLAGAGGSTEAFF
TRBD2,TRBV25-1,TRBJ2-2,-,TGTGCCAGCAGTATCACTAGCGTCACCGGGGAGCTGTTTTTT,CASSITSVTGELFF
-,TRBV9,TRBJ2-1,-,TGTGCCAGCAGCGTGAGGCCGCCGATCTTC,CASSVRPPIF
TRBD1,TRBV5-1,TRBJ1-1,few,TGCGCCAGCAGCTTGGAGACAGGGGGGATCACTGAAGCTTTCTTT,CASSLETGGITEAFF
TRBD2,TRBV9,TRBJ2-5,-,TGTGCCAGCAGCGTAAATAGCGGGAGTGGAGAGACCCAGTACTTC,CASSVNSGSGETQYF
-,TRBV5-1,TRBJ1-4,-,TGCGCCAGCAGTGTAGGACAGCCTAATGAAAAACTGTTTTTT,CASSVGQPNEKLFF
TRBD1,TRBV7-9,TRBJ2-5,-,TGTGCCAGCAGTGGGACAGGGGATCGAGAGACCCAGTACTTC,CASSGTGDRETQYF
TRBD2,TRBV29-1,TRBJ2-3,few,TGCAGCGCCCAACGGGGTAGCGGGTCAGATACGCAGTATTTT,CSAQRGSGSDTQYF
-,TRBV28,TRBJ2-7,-,TGTGCCAGCAGTTTAGCGGCAGGGTTTGCCTACGAGCAGTACTTC,CASSLAAGFAYEQYF
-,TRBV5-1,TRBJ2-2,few,TGCGCCAGCAGCACCGGTCAGGGCTCCGGGGAGCTGTTTTTT,CASSTGQGSGELFF
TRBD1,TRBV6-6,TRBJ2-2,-,TGTGCCAGCAGTTTCCCGGGACAGGGGAACACCGGGGAGCTGTTTTTT,CASSFPGQGNTGELFF
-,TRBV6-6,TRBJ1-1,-,TGTGCCAGCAGGACGGGGGGCGACACTGAAGCTTTCTTT,CASRTGGDTEAFF
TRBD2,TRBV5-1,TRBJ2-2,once,TGCGCCAGCAGCACCACTAGCGGGATAAGGGCCGGGGAGCTGTTTTTT,CASSTTSGIRAGELFF
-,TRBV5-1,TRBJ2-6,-,TGCGCCAGCACCCTCACAACAGGGACTGGGGCCAACGTCCTGACTTTC,CASTLTTGTGANVLTF
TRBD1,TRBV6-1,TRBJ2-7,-,TGTGCCACCTATCCCGGGACAGGGGGCATCTACGAGCAGTACTTC,CATYPGTGGIYEQYF
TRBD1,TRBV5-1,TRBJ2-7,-,TGCGCCAGCCTACCTCGACAGGGGGAGTTGTCTTACGAGCAGTACTTC,CASLPRQGELSYEQYF
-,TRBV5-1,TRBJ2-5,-,TGCGCCAGCAGCTTGGGCAGTAGCGGACATGAAGAGACCCAGTACTTC,CASSLGSSGHEETQYF
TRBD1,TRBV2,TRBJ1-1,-,TGTGCCAGCAGGGAGACCGGGACAGGGCTGAACACTGAAGCTTTCTTT,CASRETGTGLNTEAFF
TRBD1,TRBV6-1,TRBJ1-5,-,TGTGCCAGCAGTGCTGCGGACAGGGAGGCCAATCAGCCCCAGCATTTT,CASSAADREANQPQHF
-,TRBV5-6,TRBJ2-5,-,TGTGCCAGCAGCTTGGCCGCAGGGAATGGGCAAGAGACCCAGTACTTC,CASSLAAGNGQETQYF
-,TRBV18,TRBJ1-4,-,TGTGCCAGCTCACCGGGGGCAGAAAAACTGTTTTTT,CASSPGAEKLFF
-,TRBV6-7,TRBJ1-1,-,TGTGCCAGGCGGAACACTGAAGCTTTCTTT,CARRNTEAFF
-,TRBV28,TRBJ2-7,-,TGTGCCAGCAGCCTCGCCTACGAGCAGTACTTC,CASSLAYEQYF